Shown below are 21 T cell receptor beta chains from a single sample sequenced in a study of T cell repertoires in cytomegalovirus infection. TCRdb re-analysed the reads in MiXCR, keeping a single row per CDR3 protein. Of more than 400,000 distinct CDR3 sequences in the sample, more than 20% were seen once. The sequencing sample was made of PBMCs. The origin of the receptors is a human donor in good health (CMV status not recorded). Some clones in this sample may be carry-over from other donors' samples.

This clonotype was recorded many times. V usage is TRBV7-2 and J usage is TRBJ2-1; D is uncertain. V gave up 4 bases and J gave up 3 bases, with 13 bases separating them. Germline V gene data show CDR1 as SGHTA and CDR2 as FQGNSA. The CDR3 loop spans 15 amino acids. The CDR3 region has the DNA TGTGCCAGCAGCTCCCCCAGGCTAGTCTACAATGAGCAGTTCTTC. It translates to CASSSPRLVYNEQFF.

A few counts support this clonotype. The genes are TRBV27 and TRBJ2-7; weak D call: TRBD1 (6 bases). V lost 6 bases to trimming and J lost 6 bases, with 18 bases between them. This CDR3 has 14 residues. Germline CDR1 is MNHEY and CDR2 is SMNVEV (reference sequence). CDR3: CASSISRGALEQYV. In DNA, the CDR3 is TGTGCCAGCAGCATCTCCAGGGGAGCCCTCGAGCAGTACGTC.

This chain links TRBV6-5 with TRBJ2-3; 14 nucleotides align to TRBD2. The germline gives CDR1 MNHEY, CDR2 SVGAGI. This CDR3 is 20 amino acids long. The V and J ends lost 0 bases and 2 bases, in that order; junction bases with no gene match: 10. The CDR3 reads CASSYSIRRTSGRTTDTQYF. CDR3 sequence (DNA): TGTGCCAGCAGTTACTCGATCCGGCGGACTAGCGGGAGGACCACAGATACGCAGTATTTT.

This clonotype was seen many times. Its ends do not fully match the called genes, so a read error is possible. The chain couples TRBV7-8 to TRBJ1-1, with 7 nucleotides matching TRBD1. The CDR3 is made up of 16 amino acids. Germline V gene lookup returns CDR1 SGHVS and CDR2 FQNEAQ. The CDR3 coding sequence is TGTGCCAGCAGCGTAGCGGCCGGGACAGTGAACACTGAAGCTTTCTTT. Translating gives CASSVAAGTVNTEAFF.

Worth noting for this clonotype: The final CDR3 position lacks the conserved phenylalanine or tryptophan, pointing to a likely read error. The CDR3 nucleotides read TGTGCCAGCAAGGGTCTAGCGGGAAGGACCGGGGAGCTGTTTTGT. Translated, it gives CASKGLAGRTGELFC. The chain recombines TRBV7-2 with TRBJ2-2, with 9 bases aligning to TRBD2. Germline V lookup: CDR1 SGHTA, CDR2 FQGNSA. Germline trimming cut 7 bases from V and 5 bases from J; bases unmatched to any gene: 8. The CDR3 runs to 15 residues.

The J gene is TRBJ2-7, the V gene TRBV20-1, with a weak D call TRBD1 (5 bases). The CDR3 length is 12 residues. CDR1 is DFQATT and CDR2 is SNEGSKA in the germline V gene (reference sequence). V lost 6 bases and J 2 bases, leaving 11 bases between the germline ends. The CDR3, as DNA: TGCAGTGCCACAGGAGAAACCTACGAGCAGTACTTC. Encoded protein: CSATGETYEQYF.

The chain carries TRBV6-1 and TRBJ2-3, with D possibly TRBD2 on 5 matching bases. Per the germline V gene, CDR1 is MNHNS and CDR2 is SASEGT. The CDR3 loop spans 16 amino acids. V was pared by 6 bases and J by 2 bases, with 18 bases between. In DNA form, the CDR3 reads TGTGCCAGCAGCCGGGGTATCCGCGTTTACACAGATACGCAGTATTTT. It codes for CASSRGIRVYTDTQYF.

The J gene is TRBJ2-1, the V gene TRBV7-9; D gene ambiguous. V lost 5 bases and J lost 2, with 10 bases in between. Germline CDR1 is SEHNR and CDR2 is FQNEAQ (reference sequence). This CDR3 comprises 14 residues. Here the CDR3 DNA reads TGTGCCAGCAGCACCCGGGTTCCCTACAATGAGCAGTTCTTC. Its protein is CASSTRVPYNEQFF.

This clonotype has just a few counts. V is TRBV7-6 and J is TRBJ2-3, with D unresolved. The CDR3 totals 14 residues. Germline CDR1 reads SGHVS; CDR2 reads FNYEAQ. The V end lost 3 bases, the J end lost 1 base, and 8 bases lay between the germline ends. The CDR3 DNA reads TGTGCCAGCAGCTTGAGGATCGGCACAGATACGCAGTATTTT. Its protein is CASSLRIGTDTQYF.

This clonotype appeared a few times. V gene TRBV7-2 combines with J gene TRBJ2-5; TRBD2 matches 7 bases. V trimming: 3 bases; J trimming: 5 bases; junction bases outside the gene matches: 3. The CDR3 loop spans 13 amino acids. From germline, CDR1 is SGHTA and CDR2 FQGNSA. For the CDR3, the DNA is TGTGCCAGCAGCTTCGCGCGGGAGGAGACCCAGTACTTC. Translating gives CASSFAREETQYF.

This clonotype has only a few counts. The chain links TRBV11-3 to TRBJ1-6, with D unresolved. Trimming cost V 4 bases and J 8 bases, with 9 bases left between them. CDR1 SGHNT and CDR2 YENEEA come from the germline V gene. The CDR3 totals 13 residues. The CDR3 loop is CASSWMPHSPLHF. CDR3 nucleotides: TGTGCCAGCAGCTGGATGCCCCATTCACCCCTCCACTTT.

This chain links TRBV30 with TRBJ1-1; perhaps TRBD1 as D (5 bases). The CDR3 is 12 amino acids. Germline-derived CDR1 and CDR2 are GTSNPN and SVGIG (reference sequence). V was pared by 4 bases and J by 6 bases, with 12 bases between. The CDR3 DNA sequence: TGTGCCTGGACCCCTGGGGGGTCTGAAGCTTTCTTT. Amino acids: CAWTPGGSEAFF.

This clonotype was detected only once. V is TRBV6-2 or TRBV6-3 and J is TRBJ2-7, with TRBD2 matching 7 bases. The CDR3 is 13 residues long. V trimming: 5 bases; J trimming: 4 bases; junction bases outside the gene matches: 5. Per the germline V gene, CDR1 is MNHEY and CDR2 is SVGEGT. The CDR3 spells CASSRGSLYEQYV. In nucleotides, the CDR3 is TGTGCCAGCAGTCGCGGGAGTCTTTACGAGCAGTACGTC.

This chain connects TRBV19 to TRBJ2-3; the match to TRBD2 covers 9 bases. Germline CDR1 and CDR2: LNHDA and SQIVND (reference sequence). This CDR3 spans 18 amino acids. V shed 5 bases and J 2 bases; nucleotides not matched to a gene: 14. This CDR3 reads CASSRFGLAGVDTDTQYF. CDR3 in DNA: TGTGCCAGTAGTCGCTTCGGGTTAGCGGGGGTGGACACAGATACGCAGTATTTT. The whole variable domain, remainder taken from reference TRBV19 and TRBJ2-3, is DGGITQSPKYLFRKEGQNVTLSCEQNLNHDAMYWYRQDPGQGLRLIYYSQIVNDFQKGDIAEGYSVSREKKESFPLTVTSAQKNPTAFYLCASSRFGLAGVDTDTQYFGPGTRLTVL.

The chain carries TRBV28 and TRBJ2-5, with 8 bases lining up with TRBD2. The CDR3 contains 15 residues. Germline V gene lookup returns CDR1 MDHEN and CDR2 SYDVKM. J gave up 1 base and V 6 bases, and 7 bases lay outside the gene matches. CDR3 sequence (DNA): TGTGCCAGCAGAATCCCGACTAGCGCCCAAGAGACCCAGTACTTC. It codes for CASRIPTSAQETQYF.

This clonotype was seen many times. The chain has TRBV6-1 and TRBJ1-1; D gene unclear. In germline, CDR1 is MNHNS, CDR2 SASEGT. Trimming removed 5 bases from V and 2 bases from J, with 6 bases in between. The CDR3 contains 12 residues. The CDR3 DNA is TGTGCCAGCAGTCAGGATAACACTGAAGCTTTCTTT. Amino acid sequence: CASSQDNTEAFF.

This clonotype occurred many times. The gene calls are TRBV7-2 and TRBJ2-5; 8 nucleotides agree with TRBD2. The ends lost 1 base at V and 4 bases at J; junction bases unmatched: 8. This CDR3 comprises 16 residues. Germline lookup yields CDR1 SGHTA and CDR2 FQGNSA. Here the CDR3 reads CASSLEGREGRETQYF. CDR3 coding DNA: TGTGCCAGCAGCTTAGAAGGTCGGGAGGGCCGAGAGACCCAGTACTTC.

The V and J genes are TRBV19 and TRBJ1-5; maybe TRBD1 (6 bases). Germline V gives CDR1 LNHDA, CDR2 SQIVND (reference sequence). This CDR3 has 15 amino acids. Trimming took off 8 bases at V and 3 bases at J, with 17 bases between the two ends. The CDR3 reads CASRRGRLDNQPQHF. The CDR3, as DNA: TGTGCCAGTCGCCGGGGGCGGCTGGACAATCAGCCCCAGCATTTT.

The chain couples TRBV19 to TRBJ2-1, with 9 bases lining up with TRBD2. The CDR3 covers 16 residues. With V trimmed by 0 bases and J by 7 bases, 7 bases remained unmatched. From germline, CDR1 is LNHDA and CDR2 SQIVND (reference sequence). The CDR3 region is CASSIDSGGGINEQFF. In DNA form, the CDR3 reads TGTGCCAGTAGTATAGATAGCGGGGGAGGTATAAATGAGCAGTTCTTC.

V usage is TRBV6-2 or TRBV6-3 and J usage is TRBJ2-1, with D unresolved. This CDR3 contains 14 residues. V was cut by 6 bases and J by 4 bases, with 13 bases left in between. Germline lookup yields CDR1 MNHEY and CDR2 SVGEGT. The CDR3 nucleotides read TGTGCCAGCAGCCCGAGTTGGGGATACAATGAGCAGTTCTTC. Translated: CASSPSWGYNEQFF.

The rearrangement links TRBV7-2 to TRBJ2-2; D is unresolved. The CDR3 length is 14 residues. V was trimmed by 3 bases and J by 3 bases, leaving 8 bases between them. Germline V gene data show CDR1 as SGHTA and CDR2 as FQGNSA. CDR3 coding DNA: TGTGCCAGCAGCTTCAACAAATACACCGGGGAGCTGTTTTTT. Translated, it gives CASSFNKYTGELFF.